The 19 T cell receptor beta chains listed next were all sequenced from one sample in a study of T cells in Graves' hyperthyroidism and ophthalmopathy (dated by TCRdb to the late 2010s). The library came from multiplex PCR. Sequencing took place on an Illumina HiSeq 2000. TCR beta CDR3 regions were amplified from RNA transcripts. A first-round RT-PCR of the TCR CDR3 used the HTBI primer set with the Qiagen OneStep RT-PCR kit. TCRdb itself trimmed the public reads at Q25 with fastp, ran MiXCR and retained productive beta chains. All rows with the same CDR3 protein become a single entry with the most common DNA and genes. The sample contains almost 600,000 distinct CDR3 sequences, over 11% of them found a single time. 5.8% of the sample rests with the top ten. The source material was blood. The receptors were sampled from a woman in her 30s with Graves' hyperthyroidism that later progressed to Graves' ophthalmopathy.

A remark on this clonotype: This could be a read error, since a much larger clone is one nucleotide away. The rearrangement uses TRBV10-1 and TRBJ1-4; D uncertain. Trimming left V 2 bases short and J 8 bases short, with 9 bases between. The CDR3 is 13 amino acids. Germline CDR1 and CDR2: WNHNN and SYGVQD (reference sequence). The CDR3 loop reads CASSEPRTEKLFF. CDR3 DNA: TGCGCCAGCAGTGAGCCGAGGACCGAAAAACTGTTTTTT.

This clonotype has at least ten counts. The chain combines TRBV20-1 with TRBJ1-2; D uncertain. CDR3 length equals 12 residues. Germline values: CDR1 DFQATT, CDR2 SNEGSKA (reference sequence). Trimming removed 7 bases at V and 0 bases at J, with 9 bases between. CDR3 region: CSDLKANYGYTF. CDR3 in DNA: TGCAGTGACCTGAAGGCTAACTATGGCTACACCTTC.

This clonotype showed up many times. J is TRBJ2-2 and V is TRBV28; 9 nucleotides line up with TRBD1. This CDR3 spans 15 amino acids. Trimming removed 2 bases from V and 3 bases from J; junction bases left unmatched: 1. Germline V gives CDR1 MDHEN, CDR2 SYDVKM. The CDR3 reads CASSLRDRDTGELFF. CDR3 bases: TGTGCCAGCAGTTTAAGGGACAGGGACACCGGGGAGCTGTTTTTT.

This clonotype has just a few counts. The V call is TRBV3-1, the J call TRBJ2-6; 14 positions agree with TRBD2. Germline V gives CDR1 LGHDT, CDR2 YNNKEL (reference sequence). The V segment lost 5 bases and the J segment 0 bases; nucleotides outside the gene matches: 0. The CDR3 spans 17 residues. The CDR3 sequence: CASSGTSGSSGANVLTF. For the CDR3, the DNA is TGTGCCAGCAGCGGGACTAGCGGGAGCTCTGGGGCCAACGTCCTGACTTTC.

This clonotype was seen at least ten times. The rearrangement joins TRBV11-3 to TRBJ2-7; 15 bases agree with TRBD2. The CDR3 has 18 amino acids. Germline CDR1 SGHNT, CDR2 YENEEA. The V gene end was trimmed by 3 bases and the J gene end by 6 bases; junction bases not matched to a gene: 12. The CDR3 reads CASSFRGLAGGAGVEQYF. The CDR3 bases are TGTGCCAGCAGCTTCCGGGGACTAGCGGGAGGCGCCGGTGTCGAGCAGTACTTC.

This clonotype was counted many times. The genes are TRBV6-1 and TRBJ2-5; D is perhaps TRBD2 (7 bases). Germline V gene sequence: CDR1 MNHNS, CDR2 SASEGT. V was shortened by 7 bases and J by 0 bases, with 21 bases between the two germline ends. CDR3 length equals 17 residues. The CDR3 here is CASTISWGGSYQETQYF. For the CDR3, the DNA is TGTGCCAGCACCATCTCGTGGGGGGGCTCGTACCAAGAGACCCAGTACTTC.

This clonotype was observed many times. The chain couples TRBV19 to TRBJ1-5, with 7 bases lining up with TRBD1. CDR1 LNHDA and CDR2 SQIVND come from the germline V gene (reference sequence). V was pared by 7 bases and J by 3 bases, with 9 bases of the junction left unmatched. The CDR3 covers 15 residues. CDR3 in amino acids: CASIQTGLNNQPQHF. DNA of the CDR3: TGTGCCAGTATCCAGACAGGGTTGAACAATCAGCCCCAGCATTTT.

In the case of this clonotype: At one end the junction does not follow the germline gene, possibly because of a read error. This sequence joins TRBV30 and TRBJ2-1; 14 bases match TRBD2. Germline CDR1 and CDR2: GTSNPN and SVGIG (reference sequence). This CDR3 has 16 amino acids. The CDR3 bases are TGTCCCTGGAGTGGGGGGACTAGCGGGAGTCAGTATGAGCAGTTCTTC. Residues: CPWSGGTSGSQYEQFF.

This clonotype was recorded at least ten times. The CDR3 DNA is TGTGCCAGTAGTATAGATCTCAGGACTTACACCTACAATGAGCAGTTCTTC. It codes for CASSIDLRTYTYNEQFF. The V gene is TRBV19, the J gene TRBJ2-1, with D maybe TRBD2 (5 bases). CDR1 is LNHDA and CDR2 is SQIVND in the germline V gene (reference sequence). The V end lost 0 bases, the J end lost 2 bases, and 14 bases lay between the germline ends. The length of the CDR3 is 17 residues.

This clonotype was detected ten times or more. The chain couples TRBV7-2 to TRBJ2-2; D might be TRBD1 (6 bases). Trimming pared 1 base from V and 9 bases from J, leaving 12 bases between. Germline V gene lookup returns CDR1 SGHTA and CDR2 FQGNSA. The CDR3 consists of 14 residues. The CDR3 bases are TGTGCCAGCAGCTTAGACGGTGGACAGAGGGAGCTGTTTTTT. Its translation is CASSLDGGQRELFF.

This clonotype was seen repeatedly, ten times or more. The chain carries TRBV27 and TRBJ1-1; D is undetermined. The CDR3 is 12 residues long. V lost 10 bases and J lost 0, with 9 bases in between. Per the germline V gene, CDR1 is MNHEY and CDR2 is SMNVEV (reference sequence). The CDR3: CATGGMNTEAFF. The DNA for the CDR3 is TGTGCCACCGGAGGGATGAACACTGAAGCTTTCTTT.

This clonotype was detected only a few times. This chain uses TRBV3-1 with TRBJ2-1; the D gene is possibly TRBD2 (5 bases). The CDR3 contains 14 residues. Germline-derived CDR1 and CDR2 are LGHDT and YNNKEL (reference sequence). Trimming cost V 1 base and J 5 bases, with 9 bases left between them. The CDR3 sequence: CASSQVDFNNEQFF. CDR3 DNA: TGTGCCAGCAGCCAAGTGGACTTTAACAATGAGCAGTTCTTC.

On this clonotype: It may be a read error: a sequence one base away is much more abundant. This chain joins TRBV5-1 and TRBJ1-2, with 9 bases identical to TRBD1. The CDR3 is 16 residues long. J was trimmed by 1 base and V by 0 bases; bases with no gene match: 4. Germline values: CDR1 SGHRS, CDR2 YFSETQ. The CDR3 nucleotides are TGCGCCAGCAGCTTGGAGGGGACAGGGCATAACTATGGCTACACCTTC. This translates into CASSLEGTGHNYGYTF.

The rearrangement uses TRBV18 and TRBJ1-3, with 9 bases matching TRBD1. The CDR3 runs to 16 residues. In germline, CDR1 is KGHSH, CDR2 LQKENI. V shed 1 base and J 0 bases; nucleotides not matched to a gene: 1. Here the CDR3 DNA reads TGTGCCAGCTCACCACGGGACAGGGCCTCTGGAAACACCATATATTTT. It translates to CASSPRDRASGNTIYF.

On this clonotype itself: This may arise from a read error, as a much more abundant clone is one base away. The chain is built from TRBV2 and TRBJ1-6, with D uncertain. The CDR3 is 14 residues long. Trimming left V 4 bases short and J 6 bases short, with 10 bases between. Germline CDR1 SNHLY, CDR2 FYNNEI. The CDR3 region is CASSADGPNSPLHF. In nucleotides, the CDR3 is TGTGCCAGCAGTGCCGACGGCCCTAATTCACCCCTCCACTTT.

This clonotype was seen ten or more times. V and J are TRBV19 and TRBJ2-3, with TRBD2 identical over 8 bases. Germline V gene sequence: CDR1 LNHDA, CDR2 SQIVND (reference sequence). The CDR3 spans 18 residues. V dropped 4 bases and J dropped 6; count of bases not matched to a gene: 18. CDR3 region: CASSRLPMGAGARDTQYF. Here the CDR3 DNA reads TGTGCCAGTAGTAGACTCCCTATGGGAGCGGGGGCGAGGGATACGCAGTATTTT.

Ten or more counts support this clonotype. This chain uses TRBV3-1 with TRBJ1-1, with D tentatively TRBD1 (5 bases). Germline assignment: CDR1 LGHDT and CDR2 YNNKEL (reference sequence). This CDR3 has 13 residues. With 4 bases removed from V and 6 bases from J, the gap between germline ends came to 12 bases. The CDR3 sequence: CASSPRGAAEAFF. CDR3 DNA sequence: TGTGCCAGCAGCCCCCGTGGGGCAGCTGAAGCTTTCTTT.

This clonotype was observed a few times. This chain connects TRBV29-1 to TRBJ1-2; possibly TRBD1 for D (6 bases). Germline V gene data show CDR1 as SQVTM and CDR2 as ANQGSEA. V was pared by 1 base and J by 4 bases, with 7 bases between. This CDR3 spans 12 amino acids. CDR3 protein: CSVEGGGYGYTF. The CDR3, as DNA: TGCAGCGTTGAAGGAGGGGGCTATGGCTACACCTTC. Full variable domain (remainder filled in from reference TRBV29-1 and TRBJ1-2): SAVISQKPSRDICQRGTSLTIQCQVDSQVTMMFWYRQQPGQSLTLIATANQGSEATYESGFVIDKFPISRPNLTFSTLTVSNMSPEDSSIYLCSVEGGGYGYTFGSGTRLTVV.

This clonotype was recorded at least ten times. The rearrangement joins TRBV20-1 to TRBJ1-5; D not certain. V was shortened by 6 bases and J by 5 bases, with 5 bases between the two germline ends. This CDR3 region has 10 residues. Germline-derived CDR1 and CDR2 are DFQATT and SNEGSKA (reference sequence). The CDR3 loop is CSAIHQPQHF. Written as DNA, the CDR3 is TGCAGTGCCATACATCAGCCCCAGCATTTT.